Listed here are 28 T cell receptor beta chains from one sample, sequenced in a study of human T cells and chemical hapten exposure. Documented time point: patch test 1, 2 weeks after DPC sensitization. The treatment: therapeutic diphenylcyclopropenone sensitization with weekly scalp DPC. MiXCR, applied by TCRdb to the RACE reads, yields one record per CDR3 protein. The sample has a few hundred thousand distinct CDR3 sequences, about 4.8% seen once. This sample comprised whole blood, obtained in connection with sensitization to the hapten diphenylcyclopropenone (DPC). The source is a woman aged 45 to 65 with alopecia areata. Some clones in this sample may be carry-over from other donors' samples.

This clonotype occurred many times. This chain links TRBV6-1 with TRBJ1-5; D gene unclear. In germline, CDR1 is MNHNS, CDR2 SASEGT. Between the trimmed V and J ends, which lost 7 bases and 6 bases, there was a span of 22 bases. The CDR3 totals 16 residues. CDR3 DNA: TGTGCCAGCACCACCAACCGGGGAGGAGCAACTCAGCCCCAGCATTTT. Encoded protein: CASTTNRGGATQPQHF.

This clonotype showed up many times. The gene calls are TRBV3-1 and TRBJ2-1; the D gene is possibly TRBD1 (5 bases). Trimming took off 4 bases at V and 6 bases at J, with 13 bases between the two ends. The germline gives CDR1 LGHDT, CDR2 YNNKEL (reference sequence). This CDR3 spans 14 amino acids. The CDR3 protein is CASSRSNQGNEQFF. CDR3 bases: TGTGCCAGCAGCCGTTCGAATCAGGGCAATGAGCAGTTCTTC.

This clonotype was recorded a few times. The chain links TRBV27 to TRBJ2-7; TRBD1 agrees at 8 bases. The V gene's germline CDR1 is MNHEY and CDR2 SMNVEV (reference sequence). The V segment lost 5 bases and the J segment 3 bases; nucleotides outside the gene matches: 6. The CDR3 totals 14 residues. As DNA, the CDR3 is TGTGCCAGCAGTCCCGGGACAGGATTCTACGAGCAGTACTTC. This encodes CASSPGTGFYEQYF.

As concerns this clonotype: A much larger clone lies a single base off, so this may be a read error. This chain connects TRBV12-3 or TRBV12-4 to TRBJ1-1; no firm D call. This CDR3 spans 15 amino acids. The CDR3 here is CAGSLLTAMNTEAFF. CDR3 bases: TGTGCCGGCAGCCTTCTGACTGCGATGAACACTGAAGCTTTCTTT.

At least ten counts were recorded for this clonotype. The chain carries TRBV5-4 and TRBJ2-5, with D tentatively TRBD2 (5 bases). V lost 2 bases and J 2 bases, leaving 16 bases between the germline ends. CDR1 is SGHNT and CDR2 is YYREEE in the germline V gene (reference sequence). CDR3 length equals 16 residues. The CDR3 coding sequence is TGTGCCAGCAGCTTTCCAACGCCGGGGTGGCAAGAGACCCAGTACTTC. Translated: CASSFPTPGWQETQYF.

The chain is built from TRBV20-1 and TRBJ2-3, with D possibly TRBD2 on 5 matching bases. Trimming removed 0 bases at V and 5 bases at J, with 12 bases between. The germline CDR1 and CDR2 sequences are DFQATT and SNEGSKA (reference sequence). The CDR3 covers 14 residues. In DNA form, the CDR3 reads TGCAGTGCTAGAGATGGGCGGGTCGTAGATACGCAGTATTTT. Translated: CSARDGRVVDTQYF.

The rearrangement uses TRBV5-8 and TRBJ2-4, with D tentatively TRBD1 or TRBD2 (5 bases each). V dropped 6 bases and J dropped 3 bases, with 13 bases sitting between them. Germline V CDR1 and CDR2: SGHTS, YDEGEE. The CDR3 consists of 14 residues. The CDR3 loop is CASNTYGGKNIQYF. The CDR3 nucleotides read TGTGCCAGCAACACGTATGGGGGCAAAAACATTCAGTACTTC. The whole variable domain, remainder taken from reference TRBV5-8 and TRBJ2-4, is EAGVTQSPTHLIKTRGQQATLRCSPISGHTSVYWYQQALGLGLQFLLWYDEGEERNRGNFPPRFSGRQFPNYSSELNVNALELEDSALYLCASNTYGGKNIQYFGAGTRLSVL.

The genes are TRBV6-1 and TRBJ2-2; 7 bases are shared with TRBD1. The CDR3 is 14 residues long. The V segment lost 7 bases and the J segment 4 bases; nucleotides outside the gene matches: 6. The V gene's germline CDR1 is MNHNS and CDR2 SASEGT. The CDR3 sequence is CASIATGLTGELFF. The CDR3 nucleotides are TGTGCCAGCATTGCGACAGGGCTCACCGGGGAGCTGTTTTTT.

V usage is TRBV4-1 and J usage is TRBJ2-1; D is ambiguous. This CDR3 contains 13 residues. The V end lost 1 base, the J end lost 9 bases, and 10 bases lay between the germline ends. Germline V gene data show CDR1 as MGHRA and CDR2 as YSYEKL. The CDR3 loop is CASSQVSTGEQFF. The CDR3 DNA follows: TGCGCCAGCAGCCAAGTTTCTACGGGTGAGCAGTTCTTC.

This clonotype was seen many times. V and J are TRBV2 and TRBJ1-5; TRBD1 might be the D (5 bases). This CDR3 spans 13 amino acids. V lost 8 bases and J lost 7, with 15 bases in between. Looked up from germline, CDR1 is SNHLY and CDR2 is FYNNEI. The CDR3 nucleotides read TGTGCCAGCCTTGGAGGCAGGGACCAGCCCCAGCATTTT. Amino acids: CASLGGRDQPQHF.

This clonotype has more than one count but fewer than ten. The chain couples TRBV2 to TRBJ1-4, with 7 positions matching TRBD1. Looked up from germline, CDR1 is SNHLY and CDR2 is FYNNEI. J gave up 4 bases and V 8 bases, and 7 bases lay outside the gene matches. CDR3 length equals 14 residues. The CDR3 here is CASHRDRNNEKLFF. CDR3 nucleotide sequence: TGTGCCAGCCACCGGGACAGAAATAATGAAAAACTGTTTTTT.

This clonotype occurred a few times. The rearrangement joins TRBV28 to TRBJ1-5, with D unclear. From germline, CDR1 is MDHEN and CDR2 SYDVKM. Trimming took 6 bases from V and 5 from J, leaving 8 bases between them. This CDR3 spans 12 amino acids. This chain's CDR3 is CASSPRYQPQHF. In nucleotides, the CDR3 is TGTGCCAGCAGCCCCAGATATCAGCCCCAGCATTTT.

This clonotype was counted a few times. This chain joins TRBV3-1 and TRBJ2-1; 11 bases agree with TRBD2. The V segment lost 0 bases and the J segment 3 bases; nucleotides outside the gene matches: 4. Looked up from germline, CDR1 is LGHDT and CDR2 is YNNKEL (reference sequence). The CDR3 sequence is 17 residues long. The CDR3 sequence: CASSQDFLAGGYNEQFF. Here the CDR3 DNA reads TGTGCCAGCAGCCAAGACTTTCTAGCGGGGGGCTACAATGAGCAGTTCTTC.

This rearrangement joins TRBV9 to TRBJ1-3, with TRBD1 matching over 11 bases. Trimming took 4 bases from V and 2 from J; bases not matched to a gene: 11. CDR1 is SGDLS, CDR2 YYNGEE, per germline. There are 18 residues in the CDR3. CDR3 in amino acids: CASSPGQGAGITGNTIYF. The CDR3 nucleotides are TGTGCCAGCAGCCCCGGACAGGGGGCAGGAATAACTGGAAACACCATATATTTT.

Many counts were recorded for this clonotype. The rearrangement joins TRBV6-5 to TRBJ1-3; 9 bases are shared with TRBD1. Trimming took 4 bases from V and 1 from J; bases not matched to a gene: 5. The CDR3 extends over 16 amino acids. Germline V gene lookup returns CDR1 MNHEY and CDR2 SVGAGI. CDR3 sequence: CASSWGQGTSGNTIYF. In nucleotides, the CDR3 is TGTGCCAGCAGTTGGGGACAGGGAACGTCTGGAAACACCATATATTTT.

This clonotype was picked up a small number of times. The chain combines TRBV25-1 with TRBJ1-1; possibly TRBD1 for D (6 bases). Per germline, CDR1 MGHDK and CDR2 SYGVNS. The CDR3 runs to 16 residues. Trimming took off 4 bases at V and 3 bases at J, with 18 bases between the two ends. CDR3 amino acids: CASSAAVLQGYTEAFF. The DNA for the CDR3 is TGTGCCAGCAGTGCCGCCGTTCTACAGGGATACACTGAAGCTTTCTTT.

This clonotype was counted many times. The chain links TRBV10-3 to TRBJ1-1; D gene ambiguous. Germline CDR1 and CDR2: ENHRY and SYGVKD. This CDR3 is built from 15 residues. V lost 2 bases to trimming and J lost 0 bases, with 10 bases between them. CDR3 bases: TGTGCCATCAGTGAGACGGGTATACTGAACACTGAAGCTTTCTTT. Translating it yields CAISETGILNTEAFF.

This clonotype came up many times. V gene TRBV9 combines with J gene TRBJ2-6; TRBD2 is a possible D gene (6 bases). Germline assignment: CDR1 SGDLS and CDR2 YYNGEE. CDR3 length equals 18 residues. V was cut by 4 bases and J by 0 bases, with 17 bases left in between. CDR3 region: CASSPQPGLFSGANVLTF. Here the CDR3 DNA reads TGTGCCAGCAGCCCCCAGCCGGGACTCTTCTCTGGGGCCAACGTCCTGACTTTC.

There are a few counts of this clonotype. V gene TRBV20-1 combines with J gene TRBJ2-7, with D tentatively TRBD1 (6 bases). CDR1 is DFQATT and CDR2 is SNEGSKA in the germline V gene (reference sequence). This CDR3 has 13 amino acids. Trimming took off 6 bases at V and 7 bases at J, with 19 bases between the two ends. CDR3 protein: CSAGRNIGGEQYF. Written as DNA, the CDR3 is TGCAGTGCCGGACGGAACATAGGGGGAGAGCAGTACTTC.

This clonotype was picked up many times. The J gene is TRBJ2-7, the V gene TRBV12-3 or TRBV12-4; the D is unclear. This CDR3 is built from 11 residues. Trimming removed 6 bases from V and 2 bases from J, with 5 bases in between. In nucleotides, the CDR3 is TGTGCCAGCAGGGGAACCTACGAGCAGTACTTC. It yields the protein CASRGTYEQYF.

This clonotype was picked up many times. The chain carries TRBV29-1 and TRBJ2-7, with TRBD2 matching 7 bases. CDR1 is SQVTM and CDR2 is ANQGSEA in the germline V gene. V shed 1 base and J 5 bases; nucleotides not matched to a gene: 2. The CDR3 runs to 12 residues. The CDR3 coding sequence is TGCAGCGTTGAAGGGGGAGGGGACGAGCAGTACTTC. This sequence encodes CSVEGGGDEQYF.

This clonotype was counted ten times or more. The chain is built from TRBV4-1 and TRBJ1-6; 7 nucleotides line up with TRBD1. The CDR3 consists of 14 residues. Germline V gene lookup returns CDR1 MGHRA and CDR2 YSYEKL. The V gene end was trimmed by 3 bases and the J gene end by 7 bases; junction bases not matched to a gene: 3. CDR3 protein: CASSQPGQNSPLHF. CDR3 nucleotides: TGCGCCAGCAGCCAGCCGGGACAGAATTCACCCCTCCACTTT.

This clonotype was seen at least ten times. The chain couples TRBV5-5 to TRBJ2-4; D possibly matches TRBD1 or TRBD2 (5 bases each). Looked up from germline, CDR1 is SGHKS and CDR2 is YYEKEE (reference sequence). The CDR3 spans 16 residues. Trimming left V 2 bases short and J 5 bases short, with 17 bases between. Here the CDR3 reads CASSLVPLGAQNIQYF. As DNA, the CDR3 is TGTGCCAGCAGCTTAGTGCCGCTCGGGGCCCAAAACATTCAGTACTTC.

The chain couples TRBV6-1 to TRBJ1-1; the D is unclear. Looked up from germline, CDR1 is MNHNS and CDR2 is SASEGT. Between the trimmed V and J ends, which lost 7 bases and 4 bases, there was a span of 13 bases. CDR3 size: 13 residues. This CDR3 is CASTWQEGTEAFF. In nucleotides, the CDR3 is TGTGCCAGCACTTGGCAGGAGGGCACTGAAGCTTTCTTT.

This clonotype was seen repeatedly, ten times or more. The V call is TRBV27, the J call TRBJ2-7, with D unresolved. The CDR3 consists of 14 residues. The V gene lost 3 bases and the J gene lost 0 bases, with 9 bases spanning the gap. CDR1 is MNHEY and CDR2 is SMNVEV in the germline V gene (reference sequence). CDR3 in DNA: TGTGCCAGCAGTTTGTTCAGAAGCTCCTACGAGCAGTACTTC. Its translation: CASSLFRSSYEQYF.

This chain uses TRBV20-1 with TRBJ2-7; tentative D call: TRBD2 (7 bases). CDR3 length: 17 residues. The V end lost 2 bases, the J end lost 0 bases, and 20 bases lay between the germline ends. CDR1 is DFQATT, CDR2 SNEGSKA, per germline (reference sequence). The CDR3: CSARPPWGGADSYEQYF. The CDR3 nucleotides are TGCAGTGCTAGACCCCCTTGGGGGGGGGCCGACTCCTACGAGCAGTACTTC.

The CDR3 coding sequence is TGTGCCAGCAGCGTAGGGACAGGGGGCGAACCCCAGCATTTT. Translated, it gives CASSVGTGGEPQHF. J is TRBJ1-5 and V is TRBV9, with 11 bases fitting TRBD1. CDR1 and CDR2 (germline): SGDLS, YYNGEE. Trimming took 0 bases from V and 10 from J; bases not matched to a gene: 3. The CDR3 runs 14 residues. Filled out from reference TRBV9 and TRBJ1-5, the complete variable domain reads DSGVTQTPKHLITATGQRVTLRCSPRSGDLSVYWYQQSLDQGLQFLIQYYNGEERAKGNILERFSAQQFPDLHSELNLSSLELGDSALYFCASSVGTGGEPQHFGDGTRLSIL.

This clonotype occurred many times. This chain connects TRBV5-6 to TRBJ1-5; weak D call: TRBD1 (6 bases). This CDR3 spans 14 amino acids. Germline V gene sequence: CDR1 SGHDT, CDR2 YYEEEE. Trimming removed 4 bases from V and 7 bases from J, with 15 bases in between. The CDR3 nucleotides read TGTGCCAGCAGCCCGGGACACCGAGGCCAGCCCCAGCATTTT. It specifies CASSPGHRGQPQHF.